What follows are 2 T cell receptor beta chains derived from one specimen sequenced in a study of T-cell memory formation after mild COVID-19. MiXCR, run by TCRdb on the 5' RACE reads, gives a single entry per CDR3 protein. The sample shows approximately 430,000 distinct CDR3 sequences, 20% to 30% of them seen only once. The sequenced sample consisted of PBMCs or a T cell subset sorted from them (not recorded which). These receptors were taken from an adult woman who had mild COVID-19 (a few samples of this study predate the infection). Cell type and time point are not known.

The rearrangement links TRBV27 to TRBJ1-2, with a tentative D call TRBD1 (5 bases). Germline CDR1 is MNHEY and CDR2 is SMNVEV (reference sequence). Trimming removed 4 bases from V and 5 bases from J, with 17 bases in between. This CDR3 is 15 amino acids long. The CDR3 loop is CASSSFRGGAYGYTF. CDR3 in DNA: TGTGCCAGCAGTTCATTTAGGGGAGGGGCTTATGGCTACACCTTC.

This clonotype was counted between two and nine times. The rearrangement uses TRBV29-1 and TRBJ2-7; D is undetermined. CDR1 is SQVTM and CDR2 is ANQGSEA in the germline V gene. With 6 bases removed from V and 3 bases from J, the gap between germline ends came to 9 bases. This CDR3 has 11 amino acids. The CDR3 reads CSVLRDYEQYF. The CDR3 DNA reads TGCAGCGTATTACGAGACTACGAGCAGTACTTC.